These T cell receptor beta chains were read from a single sample in a study of blood T cell repertoires in COVID-19. Measured with immunoSEQ multiplex PCR; TCRdb has only the in-frame clones, and not every one. This table has about 250,000 clones, 70% to 90% appearing once. The sequenced material came from peripheral blood. All receptors come from a man at least 80 years old with acute or convalescent COVID-19. Each CDR3 is given with its conserved first and last residue. A D gene is named only where the DNA matches it firmly. Not every row has a clone size; where given, it reads once, few, many or a size class.

v_gene	j_gene	d_gene	abundance	CDR3aa	CDR3nt
TRBV28	TRBJ1-3	NA	NA	CATSPYGGSGNTIYF	TGTGCCACTTCGCCTTACGGGGGCTCTGGAAACACCATATATTTT
TRBV5-4	TRBJ2-3	TRBD2	NA	CASSPLTSGGTDTQYF	TGTGCCAGCAGCCCTTTGACTAGCGGGGGGACAGATACGCAGTATTTT
TRBV7-3	TRBJ2-7	TRBD1	few	CASSLTSQGALYEQYF	TGTGCCAGCAGCTTAACATCTCAGGGGGCGTTGTACGAGCAGTACTTC
TRBV7-9	TRBJ2-1	NA	NA	CASSLDRGGLYNEQFF	TGTGCCAGCAGCCTCGACCGGGGAGGACTATACAATGAGCAGTTCTTC
TRBV7-2	TRBJ2-7	TRBD2	NA	CASSLAGVAGIADEQYF	TGTGCCAGCAGCTTAGCAGGTGTAGCGGGAATAGCAGACGAGCAGTACTTC
TRBV13	TRBJ1-2	TRBD1	NA	CASSPRTGFYGYTF	TGTGCCAGCAGTCCTCGGACAGGGTTCTATGGCTACACCTTC
TRBV2	TRBJ2-7	TRBD1	NA	CASSGQGVRYEQYF	TGTGCCAGCAGCGGACAGGGGGTTCGCTACGAGCAGTACTTC
TRBV3-1/TRBV3-2	TRBJ2-3	TRBD2	NA	CASSQDVVAGGDTQYF	TGTGCCAGCAGCCAAGATGTGGTAGCGGGGGGAGATACGCAGTATTTT
TRBV9	TRBJ1-5	NA	NA	CASSVGVQGNQPQHF	TGTGCCAGCAGCGTAGGTGTACAGGGTAATCAGCCCCAGCATTTT
TRBV2	TRBJ2-5	TRBD1	few	CASSADRGRQETQYF	TGTGCCAGCAGTGCGGACAGGGGTAGGCAAGAGACCCAGTACTTC
TRBV14	TRBJ1-2	NA	NA	CASSQDLTGNGYTF	TGTGCCAGCAGCCAAGATTTAACAGGGAATGGCTACACCTTC
TRBV4-1	TRBJ1-4	NA	NA	CASSLQPRGAGEKLFF	TGCGCCAGCAGCCTTCAACCCAGGGGCGCGGGTGAAAAACTGTTTTTT
TRBV5-1	TRBJ1-1	TRBD1	NA	CASSLTPTRQGGTEAFF	TGCGCCAGCAGCTTGACCCCAACTAGACAGGGAGGAACTGAAGCTTTCTTT
TRBV15	TRBJ1-2	TRBD1	NA	CATSREGGVNYGYTF	TGTGCCACCAGCAGAGAAGGGGGCGTTAACTATGGCTACACCTTC
TRBV25-1	TRBJ2-5	NA	NA	CASSVAGTRETQYF	TGTGCCAGCAGTGTGGCGGGGACCCGGGAGACCCAGTACTTC
TRBV27	TRBJ1-5	TRBD1	NA	CASSSGTGANQPQHF	TGTGCCAGCAGTTCAGGGACAGGGGCCAATCAGCCCCAGCATTTT
TRBV2	TRBJ1-4	NA	NA	CASTGEEGRVTNEKLFF	TGTGCCAGCACCGGAGAAGAAGGAAGAGTAACTAATGAAAAACTGTTTTTT
TRBV10-3	TRBJ2-7	TRBD1	NA	CAISQGQVSSYEQYF	TGTGCCATCAGCCAGGGACAGGTGAGCTCCTACGAGCAGTACTTC
TRBV21-1	TRBJ2-5	NA	NA	CASSKSRTLEETQYF	TGTGCCAGCAGCAAATCCCGGACTTTAGAAGAGACCCAGTACTTC
TRBV18	TRBJ1-5	NA	once	CASSPSGDPQPQHF	TGTGCCAGCTCACCCTCAGGGGACCCTCAGCCCCAGCATTTT
TRBV27	TRBJ2-7	TRBD2	NA	CASSKAGTRGTYEQYF	TGTGCCAGCTCCAAGGCGGGGACTAGGGGAACCTACGAGCAGTACTTC
TRBV7-2	TRBJ2-2	NA	NA	CASTQGLLGELFF	TGTGCCAGCACCCAGGGACTGTTAGGGGAGCTGTTTTTT
TRBV27	TRBJ2-7	TRBD2	NA	CASRYTGTSSYEQYF	TGTGCCAGCAGATATACCGGGACTAGCTCCTACGAGCAGTACTTC
TRBV7-9	TRBJ2-5	TRBD2	NA	CASGGLAVGGTQYF	TGTGCCAGCGGGGGTCTAGCGGTCGGTGGGACCCAGTACTTC
TRBV27	TRBJ2-7	TRBD2	NA	CASSMSGGTSGIYEQYF	TGTGCCAGCAGCATGAGTGGGGGGACTAGCGGGATCTACGAGCAGTACTTC
TRBV27	TRBJ1-1	TRBD1	few	CASSQLQGAEAFF	TGTGCCAGCAGTCAATTACAGGGGGCTGAAGCTTTCTTT